The 14 T cell receptor beta chains listed next were all sequenced from one sample in a study of blood T cell repertoires in COVID-19. Only in-frame clones appear in the TCRdb table, and some are missing; sequencing was by immunoSEQ multiplex PCR. This table holds under 200,000 clones, 65% to 90% found once. The sequencing sample was made of peripheral blood. The receptors originated from a man aged 55 to 70 with acute or convalescent COVID-19.

The CDR3 nucleotides are TGTGCCAGCATTCACCAGGGGGCGGACGAGCAGTACTTC. Translating it yields CASIHQGADEQYF. The rearrangement joins TRBV28 to TRBJ2-7, with 8 positions matching TRBD1. Germline assignment: CDR1 MDHEN and CDR2 SYDVKM. Trimming cost V 7 bases and J 5 bases; bases outside gene matches: 7. CDR3 length: 13 residues.

The chain recombines TRBV9 with TRBJ2-5, with 12 bases identical to TRBD2. The CDR3 totals 15 residues. Germline CDR1 SGDLS, CDR2 YYNGEE. V was clipped by 4 bases and J by 4 bases; unmatched bases: 5. CDR3 sequence (DNA): TGTGCCAGCAGCACCGCTAGCGGGAGGGGAGAGACCCAGTACTTC. Protein product: CASSTASGRGETQYF.

The rearrangement joins TRBV3-1 (or the pseudogene TRBV3-2) to TRBJ2-3; tentative D call: TRBD1 (5 bases). Germline V gene lookup returns CDR1 LGHDT and CDR2 YNNKEL (reference sequence). The CDR3 has 14 residues. The V gene lost 1 base and the J gene lost 6 bases, with 11 bases spanning the gap. This chain's CDR3 is CASSQVDSRDTQYF. In nucleotides, the CDR3 is TGTGCCAGCAGCCAAGTAGACAGCCGTGATACGCAGTATTTT.

The chain recombines TRBV28 with TRBJ1-1, with 8 bases that match TRBD1. CDR3 length: 12 residues. V lost 6 bases and J lost 12; bases outside the gene matches: 9. Germline loops: CDR1 MDHEN, CDR2 SYDVKM. The CDR3 sequence: CASRLGQGGTFF. The CDR3 DNA reads TGTGCCAGCAGGCTCGGACAGGGCGGAACTTTCTTT.

The chain has TRBV27 and TRBJ2-3; maybe TRBD2 (5 bases). Germline CDR1 reads MNHEY; CDR2 reads SMNVEV (reference sequence). The ends were cut back, 0 bases at V and 4 bases at J, with 14 bases in the middle. This CDR3 has 16 residues. The CDR3, as DNA: TGTGCCAGCAGTTTATCGCCGGGAAGCTGGTCAGATACGCAGTATTTT. Translation gives CASSLSPGSWSDTQYF.

The rearrangement links TRBV30 to TRBJ1-5; no definite D call. Per the germline V gene, CDR1 is GTSNPN and CDR2 is SVGIG (reference sequence). V was pared by 0 bases and J by 5 bases, with 8 bases between. This CDR3 region has 13 residues. The CDR3 loop reads CAWSVEVHQPQHF. The CDR3 bases are TGTGCCTGGAGTGTTGAGGTCCATCAGCCCCAGCATTTT.

The chain joins TRBV28 to TRBJ1-5; D is perhaps TRBD1 (6 bases). The CDR3 is 17 amino acids. CDR1 MDHEN and CDR2 SYDVKM come from the germline V gene. Trimming removed 6 bases at V and 2 bases at J, with 20 bases between. CDR3 region: CASSIPLGARGNQPQHF. CDR3 coding DNA: TGTGCCAGCAGCATACCCTTGGGGGCGCGGGGCAATCAGCCCCAGCATTTT.

The rearrangement uses TRBV28 and TRBJ1-1, with D possibly matching TRBD1 (5 bases). Trimming left V 9 bases short and J 1 base short, with 15 bases between. Germline CDR1 and CDR2: MDHEN and SYDVKM. The CDR3 is 14 residues long. CDR3 coding DNA: TGTGCCAGGCCGCCCGGACACCAGAACACTGAAGCTTTCTTT. Its protein product is CARPPGHQNTEAFF.

CDR3 region: CASSPQVSTRSYEQYF. In DNA form, the CDR3 reads TGTGCCAGCAGCCCCCAGGTGTCCACTCGCTCCTACGAGCAGTACTTC. The rearrangement joins TRBV5-4 to TRBJ2-7; no definite D call. The CDR3 totals 16 residues. Trimming pared 4 bases from V and 0 bases from J, leaving 17 bases between. CDR1 SGHNT and CDR2 YYREEE come from the germline V gene (reference sequence).

The chain carries TRBV5-1 and TRBJ2-7; 8 positions match TRBD1. This CDR3 spans 17 amino acids. Germline values: CDR1 SGHRS, CDR2 YFSETQ. V was pared by 5 bases and J by 1 base, with 14 bases of the junction left unmatched. The CDR3 DNA is TGCGCCAGCAGTTTCGAAACAGGGGGAGGTTGGTCCTACGAGCAGTACTTC. This translates into CASSFETGGGWSYEQYF.

The V and J genes are TRBV28 and TRBJ1-2, with a weak D call TRBD1 (5 bases). The germline V gene encodes CDR1 MDHEN and CDR2 SYDVKM. Deletions cut 0 bases from V and 4 bases from J, with 9 bases between. This CDR3 comprises 14 residues. The CDR3 here is CASSLWGHGYGYTF. CDR3 DNA sequence: TGTGCCAGCAGTTTATGGGGGCATGGCTATGGCTACACCTTC.

This chain joins TRBV29-1 and TRBJ1-4, with D possibly being TRBD1 (5 bases). V was shortened by 5 bases and J by 10 bases, with 17 bases between the two germline ends. The CDR3 extends over 13 amino acids. CDR1 is SQVTM, CDR2 ANQGSEA, per germline. The CDR3 region is CSVMDPRVLKLFF. The CDR3 nucleotides read TGCAGCGTTATGGACCCCAGGGTTCTAAAACTGTTTTTT. Drawing the rest from reference TRBV29-1 and TRBJ1-4, the complete variable domain is SAVISQKPSRDICQRGTSLTIQCQVDSQVTMMFWYRQQPGQSLTLIATANQGSEATYESGFVIDKFPISRPNLTFSTLTVSNMSPEDSSIYLCSVMDPRVLKLFFGSGTQLSVL.

The chain couples TRBV5-6 to TRBJ2-5, with TRBD1 identical over 10 bases. J was trimmed by 4 bases and V by 0 bases; bases with no gene match: 6. The CDR3 contains 16 residues. Germline-derived CDR1 and CDR2 are SGHDT and YYEEEE. CDR3 loop: CASSLGDRGETETQYF. The DNA for the CDR3 is TGTGCCAGCAGCTTGGGGGACAGGGGAGAGACAGAGACCCAGTACTTC.

J is TRBJ2-3 and V is TRBV6-2 or TRBV6-3; no clear D gene. CDR3 length equals 13 residues. The ends were cut back, 4 bases at V and 3 bases at J, with 8 bases in the middle. In germline, CDR1 is MNHEY, CDR2 SVGEGT. The CDR3 DNA sequence: TGTGCCAGCAGTTCGGGTGGGACAGATACGCAGTATTTT. This encodes CASSSGGTDTQYF.